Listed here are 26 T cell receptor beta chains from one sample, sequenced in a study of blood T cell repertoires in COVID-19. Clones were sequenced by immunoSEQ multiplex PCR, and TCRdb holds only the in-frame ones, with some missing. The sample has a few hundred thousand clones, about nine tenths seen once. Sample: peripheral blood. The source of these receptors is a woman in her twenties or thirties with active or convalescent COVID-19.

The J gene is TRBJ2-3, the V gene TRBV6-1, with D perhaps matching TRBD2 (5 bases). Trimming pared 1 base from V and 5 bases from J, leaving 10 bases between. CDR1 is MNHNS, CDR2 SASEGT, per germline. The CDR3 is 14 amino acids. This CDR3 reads CASSEVGGGDTQYF. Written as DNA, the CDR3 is TGTGCCAGCAGTGAAGTCGGCGGAGGAGATACGCAGTATTTT.

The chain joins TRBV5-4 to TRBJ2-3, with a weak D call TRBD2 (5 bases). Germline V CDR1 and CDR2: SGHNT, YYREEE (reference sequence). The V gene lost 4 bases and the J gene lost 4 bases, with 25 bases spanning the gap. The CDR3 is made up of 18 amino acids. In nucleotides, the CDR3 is TGTGCCAGCAGCGATAAAAGGCGATACGGGAACTTAGCAGATACGCAGTATTTT. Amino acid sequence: CASSDKRRYGNLADTQYF.

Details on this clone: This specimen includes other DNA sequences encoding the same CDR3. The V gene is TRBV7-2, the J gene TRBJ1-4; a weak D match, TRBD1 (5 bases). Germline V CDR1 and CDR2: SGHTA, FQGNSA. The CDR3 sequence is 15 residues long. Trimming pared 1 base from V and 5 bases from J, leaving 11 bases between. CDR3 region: CASSLGGGTNEKLFF. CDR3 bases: TGTGCCAGCAGCTTAGGTGGAGGGACGAATGAAAAACTGTTTTTT.

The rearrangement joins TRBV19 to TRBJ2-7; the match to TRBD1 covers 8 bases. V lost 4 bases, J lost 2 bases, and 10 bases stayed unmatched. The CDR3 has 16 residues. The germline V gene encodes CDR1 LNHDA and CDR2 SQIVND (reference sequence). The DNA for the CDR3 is TGTGCCAGTAGTACCGGACAGGGAGGAACTACCTACGAGCAGTACTTC. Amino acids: CASSTGQGGTTYEQYF.

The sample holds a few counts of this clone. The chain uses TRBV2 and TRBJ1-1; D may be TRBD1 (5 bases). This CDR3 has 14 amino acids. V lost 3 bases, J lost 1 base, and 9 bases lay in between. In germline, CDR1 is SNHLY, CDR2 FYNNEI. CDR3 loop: CASSEGRPNTEAFF. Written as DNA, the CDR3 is TGTGCCAGCAGTGAGGGGCGGCCGAACACTGAAGCTTTCTTT. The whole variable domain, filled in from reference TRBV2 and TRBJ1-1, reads EPEVTQTPSHQVTQMGQEVILRCVPISNHLYFYWYRQILGQKVEFLVSFYNNEISEKSEIFDDQFSVERPDGSNFTLKIRSTKLEDSAMYFCASSEGRPNTEAFFGQGTRLTVV.

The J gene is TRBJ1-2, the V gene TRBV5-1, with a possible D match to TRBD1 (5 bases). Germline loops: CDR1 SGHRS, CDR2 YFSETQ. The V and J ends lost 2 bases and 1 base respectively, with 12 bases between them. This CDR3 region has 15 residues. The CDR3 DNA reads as TGCGCCAGCAGCTTCTTCATCGACAGTAACTATGGCTACACCTTC. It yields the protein CASSFFIDSNYGYTF.

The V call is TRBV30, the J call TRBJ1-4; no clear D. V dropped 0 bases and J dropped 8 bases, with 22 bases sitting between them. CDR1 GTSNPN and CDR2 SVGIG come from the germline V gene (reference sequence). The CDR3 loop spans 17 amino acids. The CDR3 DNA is TGTGCCTGGAGTGTATCCCACTTCGGAGGGTCGGGCGAAAAACTGTTTTTT. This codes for CAWSVSHFGGSGEKLFF. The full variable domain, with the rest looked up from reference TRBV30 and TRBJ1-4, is SQTIHQWPATLVQPVGSPLSLECTVEGTSNPNLYWYRQAAGRGLQLLFYSVGIGQISSEVPQNLSASRPQDRQFILSSKKLLLSDSGFYLCAWSVSHFGGSGEKLFFGSGTQLSVL.

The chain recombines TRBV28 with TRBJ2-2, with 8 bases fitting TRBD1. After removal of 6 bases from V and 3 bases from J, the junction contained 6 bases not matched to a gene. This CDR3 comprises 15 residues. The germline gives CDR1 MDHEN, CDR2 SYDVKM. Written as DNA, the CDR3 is TGTGCCAGCAGGGCCGGGACAGGCTACACCGGGGAGCTGTTTTTT. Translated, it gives CASRAGTGYTGELFF.

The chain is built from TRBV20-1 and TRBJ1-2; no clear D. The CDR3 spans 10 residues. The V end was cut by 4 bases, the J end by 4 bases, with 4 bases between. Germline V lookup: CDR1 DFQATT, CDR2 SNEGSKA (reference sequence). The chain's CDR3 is CSAIIYGYTF. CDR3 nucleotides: TGCAGTGCTATTATCTATGGCTACACCTTC.

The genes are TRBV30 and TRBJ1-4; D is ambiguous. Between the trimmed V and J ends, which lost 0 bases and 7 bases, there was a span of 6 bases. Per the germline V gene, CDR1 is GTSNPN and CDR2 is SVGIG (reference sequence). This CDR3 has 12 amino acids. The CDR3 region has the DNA TGTGCCTGGAGTGTACTCCGTGAAAAACTGTTTTTT. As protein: CAWSVLREKLFF.

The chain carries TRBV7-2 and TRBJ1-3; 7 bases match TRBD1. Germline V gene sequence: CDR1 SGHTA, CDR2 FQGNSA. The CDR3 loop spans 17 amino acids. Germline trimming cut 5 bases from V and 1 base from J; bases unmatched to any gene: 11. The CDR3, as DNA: TGTGCCAGCAGCGACGGGACAGCCGTCTCATCTGGAAACACCATATATTTT. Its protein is CASSDGTAVSSGNTIYF.

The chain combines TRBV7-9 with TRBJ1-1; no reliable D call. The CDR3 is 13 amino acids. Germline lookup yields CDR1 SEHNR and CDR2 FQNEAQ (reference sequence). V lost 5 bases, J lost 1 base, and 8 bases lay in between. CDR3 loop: CASSRQENTEAFF. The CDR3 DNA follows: TGTGCCAGCAGCCGTCAGGAGAACACTGAAGCTTTCTTT.

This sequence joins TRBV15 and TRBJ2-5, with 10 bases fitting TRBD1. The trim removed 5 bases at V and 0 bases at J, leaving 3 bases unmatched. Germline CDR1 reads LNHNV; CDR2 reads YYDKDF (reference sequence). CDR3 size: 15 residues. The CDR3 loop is CATSEGQGNQETQYF. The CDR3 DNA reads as TGTGCCACCAGCGAGGGACAGGGGAACCAAGAGACCCAGTACTTC.

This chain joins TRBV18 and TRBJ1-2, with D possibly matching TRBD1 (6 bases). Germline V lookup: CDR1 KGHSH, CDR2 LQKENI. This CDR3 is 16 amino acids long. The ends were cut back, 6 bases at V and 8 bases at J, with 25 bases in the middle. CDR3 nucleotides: TGTGCCAGCTCTCCCCGAGGGGGAGTTGGTCTTGGCGGCTACACCTTC. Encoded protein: CASSPRGGVGLGGYTF.

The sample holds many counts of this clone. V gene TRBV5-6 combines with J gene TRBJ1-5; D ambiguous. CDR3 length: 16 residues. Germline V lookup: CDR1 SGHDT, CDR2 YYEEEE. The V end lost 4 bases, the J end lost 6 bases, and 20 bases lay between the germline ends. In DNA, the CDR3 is TGTGCCAGCAGCCTGCGCCCGGGAAGTGGGTTTCAGCCCCAGCATTTT. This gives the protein CASSLRPGSGFQPQHF. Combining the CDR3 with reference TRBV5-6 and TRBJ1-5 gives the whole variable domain DAGVTQSPTHLIKTRGQQVTLRCSPKSGHDTVSWYQQALGQGPQFIFQYYEEEERQRGNFPDRFSGHQFPNYSSELNVNALLLGDSALYLCASSLRPGSGFQPQHFGDGTRLSIL.

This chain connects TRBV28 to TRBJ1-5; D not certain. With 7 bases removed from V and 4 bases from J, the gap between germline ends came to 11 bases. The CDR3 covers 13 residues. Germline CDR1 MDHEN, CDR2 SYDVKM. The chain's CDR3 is CASTSRQNQPQHF. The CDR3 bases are TGTGCCAGCACCTCCAGACAAAATCAGCCCCAGCATTTT. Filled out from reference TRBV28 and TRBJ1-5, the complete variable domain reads DVKVTQSSRYLVKRTGEKVFLECVQDMDHENMFWYRQDPGLGLRLIYFSYDVKMKEKGDIPEGYSVSREKKERFSLILESASTNQTSMYLCASTSRQNQPQHFGDGTRLSIL.

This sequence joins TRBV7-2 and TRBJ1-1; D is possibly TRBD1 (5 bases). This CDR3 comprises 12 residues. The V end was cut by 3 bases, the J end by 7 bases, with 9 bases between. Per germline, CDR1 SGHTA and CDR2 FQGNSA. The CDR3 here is CASSLVQGEAFF. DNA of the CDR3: TGTGCCAGCAGCTTGGTTCAGGGTGAAGCTTTCTTT. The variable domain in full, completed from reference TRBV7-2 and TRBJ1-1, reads GAGVSQSPSNKVTEKGKDVELRCDPISGHTALYWYRQSLGQGLEFLIYFQGNSAPDKSGLPSDRFSAERTGGSVSTLTIQRTQQEDSAVYLCASSLVQGEAFFGQGTRLTVV.

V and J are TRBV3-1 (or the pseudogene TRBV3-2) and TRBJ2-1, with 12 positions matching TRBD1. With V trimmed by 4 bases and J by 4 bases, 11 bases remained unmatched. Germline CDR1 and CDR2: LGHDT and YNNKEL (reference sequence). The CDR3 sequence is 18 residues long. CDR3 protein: CASSPVPGQGAGYNEQFF. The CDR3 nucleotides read TGTGCCAGCAGCCCTGTCCCGGGACAGGGGGCAGGATACAATGAGCAGTTCTTC.

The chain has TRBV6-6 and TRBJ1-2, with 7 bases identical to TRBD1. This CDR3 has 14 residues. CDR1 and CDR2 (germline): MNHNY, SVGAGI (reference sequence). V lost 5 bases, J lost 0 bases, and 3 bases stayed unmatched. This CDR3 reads CASSGDSANYGYTF. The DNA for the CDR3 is TGTGCCAGCAGTGGGGACAGCGCTAACTATGGCTACACCTTC.

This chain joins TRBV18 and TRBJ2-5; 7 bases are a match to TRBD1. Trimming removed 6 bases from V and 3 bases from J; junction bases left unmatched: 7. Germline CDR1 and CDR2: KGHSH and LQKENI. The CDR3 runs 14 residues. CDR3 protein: CASSTNQGEETQYF. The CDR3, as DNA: TGTGCCAGCTCTACAAACCAGGGGGAAGAGACCCAGTACTTC.

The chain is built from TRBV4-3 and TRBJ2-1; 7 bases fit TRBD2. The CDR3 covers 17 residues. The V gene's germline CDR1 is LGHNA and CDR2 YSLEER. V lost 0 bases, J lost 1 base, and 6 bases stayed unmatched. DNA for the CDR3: TGCGCCAGCAGCCAAGAGTTTCGGGGGGTATCCTACAATGAGCAGTTCTTC. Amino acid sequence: CASSQEFRGVSYNEQFF.

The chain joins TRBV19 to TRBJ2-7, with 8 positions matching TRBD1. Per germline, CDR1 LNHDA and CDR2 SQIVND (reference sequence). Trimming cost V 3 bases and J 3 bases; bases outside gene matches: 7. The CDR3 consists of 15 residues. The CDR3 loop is CASSIRQGMDYEQYF. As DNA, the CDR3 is TGTGCCAGTAGTATCAGACAGGGGATGGACTACGAGCAGTACTTC. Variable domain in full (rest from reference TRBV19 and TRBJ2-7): DGGITQSPKYLFRKEGQNVTLSCEQNLNHDAMYWYRQDPGQGLRLIYYSQIVNDFQKGDIAEGYSVSREKKESFPLTVTSAQKNPTAFYLCASSIRQGMDYEQYFGPGTRLTVT.

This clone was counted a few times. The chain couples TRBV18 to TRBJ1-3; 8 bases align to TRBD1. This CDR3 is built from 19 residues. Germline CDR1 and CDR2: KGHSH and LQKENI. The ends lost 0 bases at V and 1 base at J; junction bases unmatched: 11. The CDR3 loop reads CASSPPGWTGSGSGNTIYF. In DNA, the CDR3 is TGTGCCAGCTCACCACCAGGGTGGACAGGGTCGGGATCTGGAAACACCATATATTTT.

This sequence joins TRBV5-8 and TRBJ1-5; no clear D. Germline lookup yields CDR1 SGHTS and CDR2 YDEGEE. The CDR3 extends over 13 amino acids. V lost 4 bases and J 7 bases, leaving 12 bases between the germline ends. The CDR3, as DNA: TGTGCCAGCAGCGCCGACAAGTGGCAGCCCCAGCATTTT. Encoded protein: CASSADKWQPQHF.

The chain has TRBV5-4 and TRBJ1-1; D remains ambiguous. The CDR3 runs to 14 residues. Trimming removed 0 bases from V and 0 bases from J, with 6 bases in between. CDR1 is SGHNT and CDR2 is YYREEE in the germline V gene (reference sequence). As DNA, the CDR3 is TGTGCCAGCAGCTTGGGACACCTGAACACTGAAGCTTTCTTT. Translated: CASSLGHLNTEAFF.

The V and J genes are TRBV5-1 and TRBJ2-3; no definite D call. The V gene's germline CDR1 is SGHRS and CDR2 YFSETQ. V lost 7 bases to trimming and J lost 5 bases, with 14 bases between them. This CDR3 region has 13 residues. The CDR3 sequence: CASESSFGDTQYF. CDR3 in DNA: TGCGCCAGCGAGTCGTCTTTTGGAGATACGCAGTATTTT. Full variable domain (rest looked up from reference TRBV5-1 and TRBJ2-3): KAGVTQTPRYLIKTRGQQVTLSCSPISGHRSVSWYQQTPGQGLQFLFEYFSETQRNKGNFPGRFSGRQFSNSRSEMNVSTLELGDSALYLCASESSFGDTQYFGPGTRLTVL.